Shown below are 14 T cell receptor beta chains from a single sample sequenced in a study of Ad26.COV2.S vaccination and SARS-CoV-2 variants. TCRdb's table, derived via immunoSEQ multiplex PCR, lists solely in-frame clones and lacks some. The sample consists of 350,000 to 550,000 clones, 89% of them appearing once. Regarding treatment: over 15 received Ad26.COV2.S at low or high dose, single or two shots; 5 received placebo; per-sample allocation not given. Samples analyzed were those drawn on day 63 after the first vaccine or placebo injection. Specimen: peripheral blood, collected in a trial of Ad26.COV2.S vaccine versus placebo. These receptors came from a person between 18 and 65 years old who received the Ad26.COV2.S COVID-19 vaccine or a placebo.

The chain couples TRBV5-1 to TRBJ2-3; no definite D call. The CDR3 runs to 13 residues. Germline V gene sequence: CDR1 SGHRS, CDR2 YFSETQ. V lost 0 bases to trimming and J lost 4 bases, with 6 bases between them. The CDR3 nucleotides read TGCGCCAGCAGCTTGGCCGAAGCAGATACGCAGTATTTT. Its protein is CASSLAEADTQYF.

This chain links TRBV7-9 with TRBJ2-3; 8 bases agree with TRBD1. The V gene's germline CDR1 is SEHNR and CDR2 FQNEAQ (reference sequence). The CDR3 has 14 amino acids. V was pared by 9 bases and J by 2 bases, with 7 bases of the junction left unmatched. The CDR3: CASTGTGYTDTQYF. CDR3 in DNA: TGTGCCAGTACCGGGACAGGTTACACAGATACGCAGTATTTT.

This chain connects TRBV18 to TRBJ2-7; D is uncertain. Germline assignment: CDR1 KGHSH and CDR2 LQKENI. Trimming left V 3 bases short and J 6 bases short, with 12 bases between. This CDR3 is built from 13 residues. CDR3 sequence: CASSPPSRFEQYF. The CDR3 DNA reads TGTGCCAGCTCACCGCCTTCCAGGTTCGAGCAGTACTTC.

The sample holds one count of this clone. The chain employs TRBV2 and TRBJ1-5; D is ambiguous. CDR1 is SNHLY, CDR2 FYNNEI, per germline. The CDR3 is made up of 16 amino acids. The germline V and J ends were trimmed by 1 base and 4 bases, with 14 bases remaining between them. CDR3 residues: CASSEDGRATNQPQHF. CDR3 DNA: TGTGCCAGCAGTGAAGACGGGAGGGCTACTAATCAGCCCCAGCATTTT.

A single count supports this clone. The chain links TRBV7-2 to TRBJ2-7, with 7 bases fitting TRBD1. The trim removed 1 base at V and 3 bases at J, leaving 6 bases unmatched. CDR1 and CDR2 (germline): SGHTA, FQGNSA. The CDR3 totals 15 residues. In DNA form, the CDR3 reads TGTGCCAGCAGCTTAGTTTGGGACAGCAACTACGAGCAGTACTTC. Translated: CASSLVWDSNYEQYF.

The chain uses TRBV28 and TRBJ1-2; TRBD1 matches 8 bases. V dropped 11 bases and J dropped 3; count of bases not matched to a gene: 2. The germline gives CDR1 MDHEN, CDR2 SYDVKM. This CDR3 comprises 11 residues. This CDR3 is CADRGDYGYTF. The DNA of the CDR3 is TGTGCCGACAGGGGAGACTATGGCTACACCTTC.

The chain recombines TRBV25-1 with TRBJ1-1; D remains ambiguous. Germline values: CDR1 MGHDK, CDR2 SYGVNS. V lost 11 bases, J lost 3 bases, and 13 bases lay in between. The CDR3 loop spans 12 amino acids. CDR3: CACNGPYTEAFF. In nucleotides, the CDR3 is TGTGCCTGTAACGGGCCGTACACTGAAGCTTTCTTT.

The V and J genes are TRBV29-1 and TRBJ2-1; D is unclear. Trimming removed 0 bases from V and 0 bases from J, with 12 bases in between. Germline loops: CDR1 SQVTM, CDR2 ANQGSEA. The CDR3 covers 16 residues. The CDR3 nucleotides read TGCAGCGTTGAAGATCTGGCTGCTAGCTCCTACAATGAGCAGTTCTTC. Encoded protein: CSVEDLAASSYNEQFF.

This clone was seen a few times. The chain joins TRBV27 to TRBJ1-2, with TRBD1 as a possible D gene (6 bases). The V gene's germline CDR1 is MNHEY and CDR2 SMNVEV (reference sequence). The CDR3 is made up of 14 amino acids. Trimming removed 5 bases at V and 2 bases at J, with 12 bases between. The CDR3 loop is CASSPRQENYGYTF. As DNA, the CDR3 is TGTGCCAGCAGTCCCAGACAGGAGAACTATGGCTACACCTTC.

This chain uses TRBV19 with TRBJ2-1, with 8 positions matching TRBD2. This CDR3 is 14 amino acids long. Losses at the gene ends were 9 bases for V and 7 bases for J; bases not matched to a gene: 11. Per germline, CDR1 LNHDA and CDR2 SQIVND (reference sequence). In DNA form, the CDR3 reads TGTGCCAGCCTTCGGGGGGGAGGGTCTAATGAGCAGTTCTTC. This sequence encodes CASLRGGGSNEQFF.

The CDR3 DNA follows: TGTGCCAGCAGTTTGACAGGGGGCAACGAGCAGTACTTC. Translated: CASSLTGGNEQYF. This sequence joins TRBV12-3 or TRBV12-4 and TRBJ2-7, with TRBD1 identical over 10 bases. Trimming cost V 3 bases and J 5 bases; bases outside gene matches: 1. The CDR3 extends over 13 amino acids.

This sequence joins TRBV5-1 and TRBJ2-7; D uncertain. V was trimmed by 0 bases and J by 8 bases, leaving 9 bases between them. This CDR3 comprises 12 residues. Germline CDR1 reads SGHRS; CDR2 reads YFSETQ. CDR3 nucleotide sequence: TGCGCCAGCAGCTTGGAGAAAAAGAAGCAGTACTTC. This gives the protein CASSLEKKKQYF.

The rearrangement uses TRBV5-1 and TRBJ2-1; D is ambiguous. Germline loops: CDR1 SGHRS, CDR2 YFSETQ. This CDR3 comprises 12 residues. The V and J ends lost 4 bases and 5 bases respectively, with 7 bases between them. The CDR3 region is CASSTVHNEQFF. The CDR3 region has the DNA TGCGCCAGCAGCACGGTTCACAATGAGCAGTTCTTC.

This clone was recorded a few times. The chain couples TRBV3-1 (or the pseudogene TRBV3-2) to TRBJ1-5; possible D gene TRBD1, 5 bases. CDR1 is LGHDT, CDR2 YNNKEL, per germline (reference sequence). The CDR3 loop spans 14 amino acids. V was trimmed by 0 bases and J by 7 bases, leaving 10 bases between them. CDR3 amino acids: CASSQEQGEQPQHF. The DNA for the CDR3 is TGTGCCAGCAGCCAAGAGCAGGGAGAGCAGCCCCAGCATTTT.